This is a list of T cell receptor beta chains from one sample in a study of cytomegalovirus exposure and HLA in healthy donors. Using immunoSEQ multiplex PCR, the repertoire was profiled, and TCRdb retains in-frame clones only, with some absent. The table has over 100,000 clones, nearly 90% seen once. Sequenced input: PBMCs. Receptors originate from a woman aged 18-30 years in good health and CMV-seronegative. CDR3s include the opening cysteine and the closing phenylalanine or tryptophan. The order of the fields is J gene, clone size, D gene, V gene, CDR3 DNA, CDR3 protein. D genes are given only for firm matches. Expanded clones are given a class, and other clones once, few, many or no size at all.

TRBJ1-2,NA,TRBD1,TRBV2,TGTGCCAGCAGCGAGGACAGGGTCTCAGACTATGGCTACACCTTC,CASSEDRVSDYGYTF
TRBJ1-4,NA,TRBD1,TRBV27,TGTGCCAGCAGGGAGATAGGGGGCCTTTTTGAAAAACTGTTTTTT,CASREIGGLFEKLFF
TRBJ2-1,NA,TRBD2,TRBV5-1,TGCGCCAGCAGCTTTTATCCGGCTTCGGCTAGCGGGTACAATGAGCAGTTCTTC,CASSFYPASASGYNEQFF
TRBJ2-2,NA,TRBD1,TRBV7-9,TGTGCCAGCAGCTCTACCGGGACAGTTTATTCCGGGGAGCTGTTTTTT,CASSSTGTVYSGELFF
TRBJ1-1,NA,NA,TRBV5-1,TGCGCCAGCAGCTTGAGTGCGGGGTCGCACACTGAAGCTTTCTTT,CASSLSAGSHTEAFF
TRBJ1-1,NA,TRBD1,TRBV4-1,TGCGCCAGCAGCCACCCCCAAAGCCGGGACAGGGTATGGAAAGCTTTCTTT,CASSHPQSRDRVWKAFF
TRBJ2-1,NA,TRBD2,TRBV29-1,TGCAGCGTTGAAGCGGGGGGCTCCTACAATGAGCAGTTCTTC,CSVEAGGSYNEQFF
TRBJ2-7,once,NA,TRBV6-6,TGTGCCAGCAGTCGACGGGGAAGCTCCTACGAGCAGTACTTC,CASSRRGSSYEQYF
TRBJ1-1,NA,NA,TRBV6-6,TGTGCCAGCAGTTACGATCCGGGGATAAACACTGAAGCTTTCTTT,CASSYDPGINTEAFF
TRBJ2-1,NA,NA,TRBV7-9,TGTGCCAGCAGCTGGCTGAACCTAGGGGATGAGCAGTTCTTC,CASSWLNLGDEQFF
TRBJ2-3,NA,NA,TRBV5-1,TGCGCCAGCAGCTTTTGGGGCAGAGATACGCAGTATTTT,CASSFWGRDTQYF